This is a list of T cell receptor beta chains from one sample in a study of blood T cell repertoires in COVID-19. Profiling relied on immunoSEQ multiplex PCR, and the TCRdb table lists in-frame clones only, not all of them. This sample yields 110,000 or so clones, of which more than 75% are seen a single time; less than 2.5% belongs to the top ten. Sample: peripheral blood. All receptors derive from a woman aged 50 to 60 with acute or convalescent COVID-19. CDR3s include the opening cysteine and the closing phenylalanine or tryptophan.

CDR3	V	J
CASRQSWGPYNEQFF	TRBV19	TRBJ2-1
CAIRGQVNSGNTIYF	TRBV10-3	TRBJ1-3
CASSEGPVAETQYF	TRBV5-1	TRBJ2-5
CASSPTSAPLGEQFF	TRBV11-3	TRBJ2-1
CASSWGQGHGTEAFF	TRBV19	TRBJ1-1
CASSATSGRFSYNEQFF	TRBV11-2	TRBJ2-1
CASSLVTGDTEAFF	TRBV18	TRBJ1-1
CASSIYQGDQPQHF	TRBV19	TRBJ1-5
CATGGFVETQYF	TRBV7-9	TRBJ2-5
CASSHRGVAASTEQYF	TRBV6-6	TRBJ2-7
CASRPGWGGQTDTQYF	TRBV11-2	TRBJ2-3
CASSSTGAEAFF	TRBV5-1	TRBJ1-1
CASREGMAGNTIYF	TRBV10-2	TRBJ1-3
CATSRPGYGTSYGYTF	TRBV15	TRBJ1-2
CATGGGLNTEAFF	TRBV6-5	TRBJ1-1
CASSRTSGRDTQYF	TRBV3-1/TRBV3-2	TRBJ2-3